This T cell receptor (beta chain) was sequenced for a study of identical twins. Findings of the study overall: Interpretation of the results relied on cross-sectional statistical analysis and not on following the same donors.

CDR1 is SGHAT, CDR2 FQNNGV, per germline. The CDR3 contains 18 residues. Trimming cost V 2 bases and J 4 bases, with 20 bases left between them. Every sampled donor was Caucasian and healthy. This clonotype has at least ten counts. What it recognizes is unknown. TCRdb re-called the 5' RACE reads through MiXCR, storing one row per CDR3 protein. The sample contains 500,000 to 600,000 distinct CDR3 sequences, roughly a fifth of which appear only once. Another study also made use of these data, one on T cells expressing NK-cell markers. That report adds: HCMV specificity was not established for the expanded NKG2C+ T cell clones.

This receptor was taken from a woman in her late teens or twenties in good health. V gene TRBV11-2 combines with J gene TRBJ2-2; D is perhaps TRBD1 (5 bases). The sample taken for sequencing was CD4+ T cells sorted from blood. Here the CDR3 DNA reads TGTGCCAGCAGCTTAATGCGATGGGGCCAGGGTGGCACCGGGGAGCTGTTTTTT. The encoded protein is CASSLMRWGQGGTGELFF.